Described below is a single T cell receptor beta chain sequence and its context. This specimen belongs to a study of blood T cell repertoires in COVID-19. As for the study in general: The analysed material was cDNA or gDNA that came from T cells, B-cell-depleted T cells, or PBMCs.

Original analysis: Estimates of nucleated cell counts were drawn from the amplification of reference gene primers. Libraries were prepared by immunoSEQ multiplex PCR; TCRdb keeps only in-frame clonotypes and omits some of them. The D gene and trimming were derived from the DNA, and the V and J assignments and clone size from that table. In the table there are 270,000 or so clones, approximately 87% of which are singletons. The germline V gene encodes CDR1 LNHNV and CDR2 YYDKDF (reference sequence). V was clipped by 1 base and J by 4 bases, with 10 bases between them. CDR3 length equals 14 residues. This TCR derives from a human donor in a cohort sampled during active COVID-19. The chain joins TRBV15 to TRBJ2-5; D possibly corresponds to TRBD2 (5 bases). The material sequenced was peripheral blood. CDR3 DNA: TGTGCCACCAGCAGAGTGGGAAGCGGAGAGACCCAGTACTTC. It yields the protein CATSRVGSGETQYF. The full variable domain, with the rest looked up from reference TRBV15 and TRBJ2-5, is DAMVIQNPRYQVTQFGKPVTLSCSQTLNHNVMYWYQQKSSQAPKLLFHYYDKDFNNEADTPDNFQSRRPNTSFCFLDIRSPGLGDTAMYLCATSRVGSGETQYFGPGTRLLVL.